The 18 T cell receptor beta chains below were found in one sample sequenced in a study of blood T cell repertoires in COVID-19. Repertoires were generated with immunoSEQ multiplex PCR, while TCRdb's copy carries only in-frame clones and drops some. This sample has about 61,000 clones; around nine tenths occur once, and the top ten carry about a fifth. Material for sequencing was peripheral blood. The source is a woman in her forties or fifties with active or convalescent COVID-19.

The genes are TRBV7-9 and TRBJ2-7; 9 bases match TRBD1. J was trimmed by 2 bases and V by 1 base; bases with no gene match: 3. CDR1 and CDR2 (germline): SEHNR, FQNEAQ (reference sequence). The CDR3 covers 15 residues. For the CDR3, the DNA is TGTGCCAGCAGCTTAGAAGGGACAGGGCCCTACGAGCAGTACTTC. Its translation is CASSLEGTGPYEQYF.

In its sample, this clone was seen a few times. The chain recombines TRBV5-4 with TRBJ1-2; the D is unclear. Between the trimmed V and J ends, which lost 1 base and 5 bases, there was a span of 15 bases. This CDR3 has 15 amino acids. The germline CDR1 and CDR2 sequences are SGHNT and YYREEE (reference sequence). This chain's CDR3 is CASSLLGDDLYGYTF. The CDR3 DNA is TGTGCCAGCAGCTTGTTGGGAGATGACTTGTATGGCTACACCTTC.

V gene TRBV2 combines with J gene TRBJ1-2, with TRBD1 matching 7 bases. Trimming cost V 2 bases and J 2 bases; bases outside gene matches: 2. This CDR3 region has 14 residues. Germline lookup yields CDR1 SNHLY and CDR2 FYNNEI. The DNA for the CDR3 is TGTGCCAGCAGTGAAACAGGGGCCAACTATGGCTACACCTTC. This sequence encodes CASSETGANYGYTF. Combining the CDR3 with reference TRBV2 and TRBJ1-2 gives the whole variable domain EPEVTQTPSHQVTQMGQEVILRCVPISNHLYFYWYRQILGQKVEFLVSFYNNEISEKSEIFDDQFSVERPDGSNFTLKIRSTKLEDSAMYFCASSETGANYGYTFGSGTRLTVV.

This chain connects TRBV3-1 (or the pseudogene TRBV3-2) to TRBJ1-1; 8 bases are shared with TRBD1. With V trimmed by 1 base and J by 2 bases, 3 bases remained unmatched. CDR1 and CDR2 (germline): LGHDT, YNNKEL (reference sequence). This CDR3 spans 15 amino acids. In DNA form, the CDR3 reads TGTGCCAGCAGCCAAGGTGGACAGGGCAACACTGAAGCTTTCTTT. Encoded protein: CASSQGGQGNTEAFF.

This chain joins TRBV7-9 and TRBJ2-7, with D tentatively TRBD1 (5 bases). V lost 5 bases, J lost 3 bases, and 14 bases lay in between. This CDR3 region has 14 residues. Germline lookup yields CDR1 SEHNR and CDR2 FQNEAQ (reference sequence). The CDR3 sequence: CASSPRDRGYEQYF. The CDR3 DNA follows: TGTGCCAGCAGCCCCAGAGACAGAGGCTACGAGCAGTACTTC.

J is TRBJ1-2 and V is TRBV30; D unclear. The CDR3 is made up of 14 amino acids. Germline CDR1 GTSNPN, CDR2 SVGIG (reference sequence). With 3 bases removed from V and 8 bases from J, the gap between germline ends came to 19 bases. The CDR3 sequence is CAWSRLPAEKGYTF. CDR3 nucleotides: TGTGCCTGGAGCCGACTCCCGGCAGAGAAAGGCTACACCTTC.

The V call is TRBV6-5, the J call TRBJ1-5; 7 nucleotides line up with TRBD1. The germline CDR1 and CDR2 sequences are MNHEY and SVGAGI. The CDR3 has 13 residues. Trimming took 6 bases from V and 3 from J; bases not matched to a gene: 2. The CDR3 nucleotides read TGTGCCAGCAGACAGGGGTACAATCAGCCCCAGCATTTT. It translates to CASRQGYNQPQHF.

J is TRBJ2-7 and V is TRBV9; D might be TRBD2 (6 bases). Trimming removed 0 bases from V and 4 bases from J, with 17 bases in between. The CDR3 runs to 16 residues. Per the germline V gene, CDR1 is SGDLS and CDR2 is YYNGEE. CDR3 amino acids: CASSVGGVAEPYEQYF. CDR3 nucleotide sequence: TGTGCCAGCAGCGTAGGCGGGGTAGCGGAGCCATACGAGCAGTACTTC.

This clone was seen just once. The chain couples TRBV5-1 to TRBJ1-2; 9 nucleotides line up with TRBD1. The CDR3 totals 14 residues. The germline gives CDR1 SGHRS, CDR2 YFSETQ. Trimming removed 3 bases from V and 5 bases from J; junction bases left unmatched: 5. CDR3 protein: CASSWDRAEYGYTF. The CDR3 region has the DNA TGCGCCAGCAGCTGGGACAGGGCAGAGTATGGCTACACCTTC.

The chain has TRBV7-6 and TRBJ2-1; 7 nucleotides agree with TRBD2. The length of the CDR3 is 16 residues. V shed 5 bases and J 3 bases; nucleotides not matched to a gene: 10. CDR1 is SGHVS and CDR2 is FNYEAQ in the germline V gene. The CDR3 sequence is CASSRLLAQNYNEQFF. CDR3 bases: TGTGCCAGCAGCCGACTACTAGCGCAGAACTACAATGAGCAGTTCTTC.

The CDR3 coding sequence is TGTGCCAGTAGTTTTTACCGACAGTCTCGAGCTGGAAACACCATATATTTT. As protein: CASSFYRQSRAGNTIYF. The chain recombines TRBV19 with TRBJ1-3, with a possible D match to TRBD1 (5 bases). The CDR3 is 17 residues long. V was pared by 5 bases and J by 2 bases, with 19 bases between. CDR1 and CDR2 from the germline V gene are LNHDA and SQIVND (reference sequence). Complete variable domain (other parts from reference TRBV19 and TRBJ1-3): DGGITQSPKYLFRKEGQNVTLSCEQNLNHDAMYWYRQDPGQGLRLIYYSQIVNDFQKGDIAEGYSVSREKKESFPLTVTSAQKNPTAFYLCASSFYRQSRAGNTIYFGEGSWLTVV.

With respect to this clone: At one of its ends the junction is not consistent with the germline gene, which may arise from a read error. The chain has TRBV15 and TRBJ1-1; D ambiguous. Germline CDR1 and CDR2: LNHNV and YYDKDF (reference sequence). CDR3 length: 13 amino acids. The CDR3 loop reads CATSGDRSGEAFF. In nucleotides, the CDR3 is TGTGCCACCAGCGGAGACCGATCCGGTGAAGCTTTCTTT. The entire variable domain, with the rest obtained from reference TRBV15 and TRBJ1-1, is as follows: DAMVIQNPRYQVTQFGKPVTLSCSQTLNHNVMYWYQQKSSQAPKLLFHYYDKDFNNEADTPDNFQSRRPNTSFCFLDIRSPGLGDTAMYLCATSGDRSGEAFFGQGTRLTVV.

The chain employs TRBV7-9 and TRBJ2-2; TRBD2 aligns across 8 bases. CDR1 is SEHNR, CDR2 FQNEAQ, per germline (reference sequence). The CDR3 loop spans 16 amino acids. Trimming at V came to 3 bases and at J to 7 bases, leaving 10 bases not matched to a gene. The DNA for the CDR3 is TGTGCCAGCAGCTTTTCAAAGCGGGAGTGGAGCGGGGAGCTGTTTTTT. It encodes CASSFSKREWSGELFF.

CDR3 DNA: TGTGCCAGTAAGACAGGGGATCAGCCCCAGCATTTT. It specifies CASKTGDQPQHF. The chain recombines TRBV2 with TRBJ1-5; 8 nucleotides agree with TRBD1. The V segment lost 9 bases and the J segment 5 bases; nucleotides outside the gene matches: 3. The CDR3 loop spans 12 amino acids. Looked up from germline, CDR1 is SNHLY and CDR2 is FYNNEI.

The V and J genes are TRBV2 and TRBJ2-2, with TRBD2 matching 12 bases. This CDR3 has 14 residues. With V trimmed by 8 bases and J by 5 bases, 3 bases remained unmatched. Germline CDR1 reads SNHLY; CDR2 reads FYNNEI. In DNA form, the CDR3 reads TGTGCCAGCGGGACTAGCGGGCCTACCGGGGAGCTGTTTTTT. Protein: CASGTSGPTGELFF.

This chain links TRBV7-8 with TRBJ2-5; 11 nucleotides align to TRBD2. V dropped 1 base and J dropped 7; count of bases not matched to a gene: 14. Germline values: CDR1 SGHVS, CDR2 FQNEAQ. This CDR3 comprises 18 residues. The CDR3 DNA is TGTGCCAGCAGCTTAGTGAGGGTAGCGGGAGGGTCCCGGGGGACCCAGTACTTC. It is translated as CASSLVRVAGGSRGTQYF.

V is TRBV15 and J is TRBJ1-5; D gene uncertain. The germline CDR1 and CDR2 sequences are LNHNV and YYDKDF (reference sequence). Trimming shortened V by 0 bases and J by 4 bases, and 10 bases separated the two germline ends. The CDR3 totals 15 residues. The DNA of the CDR3 is TGTGCCACCAGCAGAGATTTGGGCAGGAATCAGCCCCAGCATTTT. It codes for CATSRDLGRNQPQHF.

V gene TRBV24-1 combines with J gene TRBJ1-5; weak D call: TRBD1 (6 bases). CDR3 size: 18 residues. Trimming pared 0 bases from V and 7 bases from J, leaving 21 bases between. The V gene's germline CDR1 is KGHDR and CDR2 SFDVKD. CDR3 coding DNA: TGTGCCACCAGTGATTTGCCTTCGGGCAGGGGTCCTAGGCAGCCCCAGCATTTT. Protein: CATSDLPSGRGPRQPQHF.